Listed here is a single T cell receptor beta chain. Its antigen is unknown. This sample is drawn from a study of T cells in Graves' hyperthyroidism and ophthalmopathy. The overall study: Before any treatment, at initial diagnosis, peripheral blood was collected. General study results and limits: Ophthalmopathy got predicted by the model a median roughly 6.4 months before its onset. Appearing also in blood were most of the thyroid clonotypes expanded above 0.001.

The germline gives CDR1 SGDLS, CDR2 YYNGEE. CDR3 size: 15 residues. V was pared by 0 bases and J by 2 bases, with 10 bases between. Amplification of TCR beta CDR3 regions was performed using RNA transcripts as template. HTBI primers were the set used in a first-round RT-PCR of the TCR CDR3. TCRdb re-analysed the multiplex PCR reads in MiXCR, keeping a single row per CDR3 protein. The sample has about 52,000 distinct CDR3 sequences, under 50% seen once; the top ten hold roughly 10%. A roughly 9.3 ml volume of fresh peripheral blood provided the PBMCs. This clonotype originated in a woman aged 45-65 years with Graves' ophthalmopathy. The source material was blood. J is TRBJ2-3 and V is TRBV9, with unresolved D. This CDR3 reads CASSVDSFTTDTQYF. The CDR3 nucleotides read TGTGCCAGCAGCGTAGACAGCTTCACCACAGATACGCAGTATTTT.